This T cell receptor beta chain is from a study of T cells in Graves' hyperthyroidism and ophthalmopathy. General study results and limits: Prediction of ophthalmopathy progression came a median roughly 6.6 months pre-onset.

Authors of the study amplified TCR beta CDR3 regions from RNA transcripts. A set of HTBI primers served as the primers for a first-round RT-PCR of the TCR CDR3. A single record per CDR3 protein comes from TCRdb applying MiXCR to the multiplex PCR reads. The repertoire includes approximately 710,000 distinct CDR3 sequences, 17% of them detected once, and 15% to 18% sits in the top ten. J was trimmed by 4 bases and V by 5 bases; bases with no gene match: 10. CDR3 size: 17 residues. CDR1 and CDR2 (germline): MNHNS, SASEGT. This clonotype was detected ten times or more. The antigen remains undetermined. The sequencing sample was made of blood. The chain couples TRBV6-1 to TRBJ1-6; 8 bases match TRBD1. This receptor was taken from a man aged 50 to 60 with Graves' hyperthyroidism. The CDR3 loop reads CASSIAAGGAYNSPLHF. The CDR3 coding sequence is TGTGCCAGCAGTATCGCGGCAGGGGGCGCATATAATTCACCCCTCCACTTT.